Listed below are T cell receptor beta chains from one sample, sequenced in a study of blood T cells in healthy people across ages. TCRdb reanalysed the 5' RACE reads using MiXCR and keeps one entry per CDR3 protein. The sample holds fewer than 2,000,000 distinct CDR3 sequences, roughly a third seen once. Source material: blood. These receptors all come from a woman under 40 in good health. Each CDR3 is given with its conserved first and last residue. D genes are given only for firm matches. Expanded clones get a size class; other rows say once, few or many, or leave the size out.

>many|TRBJ2-7|.|12|TRBV12-3/TRBV12-4
TGTGCCAGCAGCCAAGACAGCTACGAGCAGTACTTC
CASSQDSYEQYF
>many|TRBJ1-2|.|13|TRBV20-1
TGCAGTGCTAGAACAGGAGGAAACTATGGCTACACCTTC
CSARTGGNYGYTF
>.|TRBJ2-7|.|12|TRBV4-2
TGTGCCAGCAGCCATACAGGGAGCGAGCAGTACTTC
CASSHTGSEQYF
>.|TRBJ2-1|TRBD2|15|TRBV7-9
TGTGCCAACAGTAACCTAGCGGAATCCTACAATGAGCAGTTCTTC
CANSNLAESYNEQFF
>.|TRBJ2-7|TRBD2|14|TRBV20-1
TGCAGTGCCCCCGAGGGCGGGAGGGCCTCCGAGCAGTACTTC
CSAPEGGRASEQYF
>.|TRBJ1-1|.|14|TRBV11-2
TGTGCCAGCAGCTTATTTCGGGCGGCCACTGAAGCTTTCTTT
CASSLFRAATEAFF
>few|TRBJ2-7|.|14|TRBV6-5
TGTGCCAGCTCAGACATCGGCGGTAGCTACGAGCAGTACTTC
CASSDIGGSYEQYF
>few|TRBJ1-2|.|14|TRBV3-1
TGTGCCAGCAGCCAATCAAAACGGGGCTATGGCTACACCTTC
CASSQSKRGYGYTF
>few|TRBJ2-5|TRBD1|20|TRBV9
TGTGCCAGCAGCGCTGCTGGTCGACTGACAGGGGGGTTATGGCAAGAGACCCAGTACTTC
CASSAAGRLTGGLWQETQYF
>.|TRBJ1-4|.|12|TRBV7-6
TGTGCCAGCAGCCACGTGAATGAAAAACTGTTTTTT
CASSHVNEKLFF
>.|TRBJ2-5|TRBD2|17|TRBV11-2
TGTGCCAGCAGCTCAACTAGCGGGCCGTTTTCCTACAATGAGCAGTACTTC
CASSSTSGPFSYNEQYF
>.|TRBJ2-5|TRBD2|14|TRBV6-6
TGTGCCAGCAGTTTCCAGCGGGAGCAAGAGACCCAGTACTTC
CASSFQREQETQYF
>.|TRBJ2-1|TRBD2|20|TRBV24-1
TGTGCCACCAGTGGTTTACTAGCGGGAGGGGGAGGGCCCGCCTACAATGAGCAGTTCTTC
CATSGLLAGGGGPAYNEQFF
>.|TRBJ2-5|TRBD2|15|TRBV7-7
TGTGCCAGCAGCCATTCCAGTAGCGGGAGTGAGACCCAGTACTTC
CASSHSSSGSETQYF
>.|TRBJ2-2|.|12|TRBV24-1
TGTGCCACCAGCAGGGTTACCGGGGAGCTGTTTTTT
CATSRVTGELFF
>.|TRBJ1-1|TRBD1|15|TRBV4-1
TGCGCCAGCAGCCATCCTATACAGGGGAGATTTGAAGCTTTCTTT
CASSHPIQGRFEAFF
>.|TRBJ2-1|.|15|TRBV4-1
TGCGCCAGCAGCCAGAGAATCGGAGTCCTCAATGAGCAGTTCTTC
CASSQRIGVLNEQFF
>.|TRBJ2-1|TRBD2|15|TRBV20-1
TGCAGTGCTGCCTGGCGGGGGGGCAAGTACAATGAGCAGTTCTTC
CSAAWRGGKYNEQFF
>.|TRBJ2-4|.|18|TRBV4-2
TGTGCCAGCAGCCAAGATCGGAACACGCAAGTTTCAAAAAACATTCAGTACTTC
CASSQDRNTQVSKNIQYF
>.|TRBJ1-5|.|20|TRBV28
TGTGCCAGCAGTCTACGTCCCGGGACCCAAAGGGGCGTGGGGGGCCAGCCCCAGCATTTT
CASSLRPGTQRGVGGQPQHF